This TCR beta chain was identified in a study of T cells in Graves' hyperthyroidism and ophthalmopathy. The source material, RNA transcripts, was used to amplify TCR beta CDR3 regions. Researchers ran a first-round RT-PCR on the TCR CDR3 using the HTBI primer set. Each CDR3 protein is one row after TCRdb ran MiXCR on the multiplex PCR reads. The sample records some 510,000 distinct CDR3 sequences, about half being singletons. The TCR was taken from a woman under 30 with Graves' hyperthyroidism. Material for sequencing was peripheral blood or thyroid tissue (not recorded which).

As DNA, the CDR3 is TGCAGTGCGAAGATACAGGGTGGGGCGGTAGGCTACACCTTC. It is translated as CSAKIQGGAVGYTF. The rearrangement uses TRBV20-1 and TRBJ1-2; weak D call: TRBD1 (6 bases). The CDR3 runs to 14 residues. Germline V gene lookup returns CDR1 DFQATT and CDR2 SNEGSKA (reference sequence). V was cut by 6 bases and J by 8 bases, with 22 bases left in between.